Listed here are 32 T cell receptor beta chains from one sample, sequenced in a study of shared clonotypes between healthy human individuals. Naive CD8 isolation took CD45RO-negative cells positively selected for CCR7 and excluded terminally differentiated effector memory CD45RA+ cells. Clones were read by immunoSEQ multiplex PCR, and TCRdb kept only the in-frame ones, dropping some. This table has about 2 million clones, approximately 95% appearing once. The sequencing input was naive CD8+ T cells sorted from blood. The receptors were gathered from a young man in good health.

The chain is built from TRBV10-3 and TRBJ2-1, with D perhaps matching TRBD1 or TRBD2 (5 bases each). The CDR3 consists of 13 residues. V was pared by 4 bases and J by 5 bases, with 9 bases between. Germline V gives CDR1 ENHRY, CDR2 SYGVKD. CDR3 nucleotides: TGTGCCATCAGTGGGGACCCTAACAATGAGCAGTTCTTC. Encoded protein: CAISGDPNNEQFF.

The gene calls are TRBV5-4 and TRBJ2-5, with D unresolved. This CDR3 has 14 residues. CDR1 and CDR2 from the germline V gene are SGHNT and YYREEE (reference sequence). V dropped 1 base and J dropped 0 bases, with 7 bases sitting between them. CDR3 residues: CASSLSDYQETQYF. The CDR3 DNA follows: TGTGCCAGCAGCTTGAGCGACTACCAAGAGACCCAGTACTTC.

The V gene is TRBV6-1, the J gene TRBJ2-2; TRBD1 agrees at 9 bases. The CDR3 contains 16 residues. With V trimmed by 3 bases and J by 5 bases, 7 bases remained unmatched. Per the germline V gene, CDR1 is MNHNS and CDR2 is SASEGT. The DNA for the CDR3 is TGTGCCAGCAGTGAGCCGGACAGGGGCTGGACCGGGGAGCTGTTTTTT. It is translated as CASSEPDRGWTGELFF.

The chain employs TRBV6-4 and TRBJ2-6; no firm D call. The germline gives CDR1 MRHNA, CDR2 SNTAGT. The V end was cut by 5 bases, the J end by 5 bases, with 22 bases between. The CDR3 spans 18 residues. CDR3 region: CASSPLCTRQSRANVLTF. As DNA, the CDR3 is TGTGCCAGCAGTCCGCTCTGCACACGACAAAGTCGGGCCAACGTCCTGACTTTC.

A word on this clone: At the DNA level, this CDR3 is encoded by other sequences in the same sample as well. In DNA form, the CDR3 reads TGCGCCAGCAGCCCGGGACAGGGGAGCTATGGCTACACCTTC. It is translated as CASSPGQGSYGYTF. V is TRBV4-3 and J is TRBJ1-2, with 10 bases fitting TRBD1. CDR1 LGHNA and CDR2 YSLEER come from the germline V gene. V trimming: 4 bases; J trimming: 4 bases; junction bases outside the gene matches: 3. This CDR3 comprises 14 residues.

The rearrangement links TRBV2 to TRBJ2-7, with D hard to call. This CDR3 has 17 residues. The V end lost 4 bases, the J end lost 2 bases, and 21 bases lay between the germline ends. From germline, CDR1 is SNHLY and CDR2 FYNNEI. DNA of the CDR3: TGTGCCAGCAGTGTCCCCAAGACTCTTCGGAGTACCTACGAGCAGTACTTC. Protein product: CASSVPKTLRSTYEQYF.

This sequence joins TRBV19 and TRBJ2-2; TRBD2 is a possible D gene (5 bases). The V end lost 5 bases, the J end lost 1 base, and 11 bases lay between the germline ends. The CDR3 extends over 15 amino acids. From germline, CDR1 is LNHDA and CDR2 SQIVND (reference sequence). In DNA, the CDR3 is TGTGCCAGTAGTCCCTACGGAGGGAACACCGGGGAGCTGTTTTTT. As protein: CASSPYGGNTGELFF.

Of note for this clone: Other DNA variants within this sample encode the same CDR3. The chain is built from TRBV9 and TRBJ1-1; the D is unclear. Trimming took off 2 bases at V and 5 bases at J, with 10 bases between the two ends. The germline gives CDR1 SGDLS, CDR2 YYNGEE. The CDR3 has 13 residues. CDR3 in DNA: TGTGCCAGCAGCGTTGGGTTGGCGACTGAAGCTTTCTTT. Its translation: CASSVGLATEAFF. Drawing the rest from reference TRBV9 and TRBJ1-1, the complete variable domain is DSGVTQTPKHLITATGQRVTLRCSPRSGDLSVYWYQQSLDQGLQFLIQYYNGEERAKGNILERFSAQQFPDLHSELNLSSLELGDSALYFCASSVGLATEAFFGQGTRLTVV.

The chain uses TRBV7-6 and TRBJ1-3; no clear D gene. CDR1 and CDR2 (germline): SGHVS, FNYEAQ. There are 15 residues in the CDR3. V lost 0 bases, J lost 2 bases, and 8 bases lay in between. DNA for the CDR3: TGTGCCAGCAGCTTAGCGTCGTCGCCTGGAAACACCATATATTTT. This encodes CASSLASSPGNTIYF.

DNA of the CDR3: TGTGCCAGCAGTGGCCCAGGGTTGGATACGCAGTATTTT. Residues: CASSGPGLDTQYF. The rearrangement links TRBV2 to TRBJ2-3; D perhaps matches TRBD1 (5 bases). In germline, CDR1 is SNHLY, CDR2 FYNNEI. Trimming removed 4 bases at V and 6 bases at J, with 11 bases between. This CDR3 has 13 amino acids.

This clone was observed a single time. J is TRBJ2-1 and V is TRBV29-1; perhaps TRBD1 as D (5 bases). Trimming took off 6 bases at V and 0 bases at J, with 18 bases between the two ends. The CDR3 runs 16 residues. In germline, CDR1 is SQVTM, CDR2 ANQGSEA. CDR3 loop: CSVQRTPRSSYNEQFF. In DNA, the CDR3 is TGCAGCGTCCAGAGGACACCTCGCAGCTCCTACAATGAGCAGTTCTTC.

The rearrangement uses TRBV7-2 and TRBJ1-5; 7 positions agree with TRBD1. Germline trimming cut 2 bases from V and 5 bases from J; bases unmatched to any gene: 9. The CDR3 spans 16 residues. CDR1 SGHTA and CDR2 FQGNSA come from the germline V gene. The DNA of the CDR3 is TGTGCCAGCAGCTTACGGTCCAGGGGGAACGATCAGCCCCAGCATTTT. It is translated as CASSLRSRGNDQPQHF.

The V and J genes are TRBV7-9 and TRBJ1-4, with D perhaps matching TRBD1 (6 bases). The CDR3 has 13 residues. Germline lookup yields CDR1 SEHNR and CDR2 FQNEAQ (reference sequence). The V gene lost 3 bases and the J gene lost 7 bases, with 9 bases spanning the gap. Written as DNA, the CDR3 is TGTGCCAGCAGCTTGGACAGCCGTGAAAAACTGTTTTTT. This gives the protein CASSLDSREKLFF.

CDR3 bases: TGTGCCAGCAGGGCAGGGTATAGCAATCAGCCCCAGCATTTT. Translation: CASRAGYSNQPQHF. The J gene is TRBJ1-5, the V gene TRBV27; the D gene is possibly TRBD1 (5 bases). V was pared by 6 bases and J by 0 bases, with 9 bases between. CDR1 is MNHEY, CDR2 SMNVEV, per germline (reference sequence). There are 14 residues in the CDR3.

The genes are TRBV6-1 and TRBJ2-3; 9 positions agree with TRBD1. The germline V gene has CDR1 MNHNS and CDR2 SASEGT. The CDR3 runs 13 residues. V gave up 10 bases and J gave up 2 bases; unmatched junction bases: 4. DNA for the CDR3: TGTGCCACGGGACAGGGCCCCACAGATACGCAGTATTTT. This gives the protein CATGQGPTDTQYF.

V and J are TRBV5-6 and TRBJ2-1; no firm D call. Per germline, CDR1 SGHDT and CDR2 YYEEEE. V shed 5 bases and J shed 3 bases, with 6 bases lying between them. The CDR3 sequence is 12 residues long. The CDR3 reads CASRARYNEQFF. The CDR3 DNA follows: TGTGCCAGCAGGGCCCGCTACAATGAGCAGTTCTTC.

The V and J genes are TRBV5-1 and TRBJ2-1; perhaps TRBD2 as D (5 bases). The germline V gene has CDR1 SGHRS and CDR2 YFSETQ. CDR3 length equals 16 residues. Trimming cost V 0 bases and J 0 bases, with 10 bases left between them. CDR3 DNA: TGCGCCAGCAGCTTGGCGGGATTGCGCTCCTACAATGAGCAGTTCTTC. It codes for CASSLAGLRSYNEQFF.

V gene TRBV4-1 combines with J gene TRBJ1-4; 7 bases match TRBD1. This CDR3 is built from 15 residues. Germline V gene lookup returns CDR1 MGHRA and CDR2 YSYEKL. Losses at the gene ends were 5 bases for V and 5 bases for J; bases not matched to a gene: 8. The CDR3 loop is CASSVGRGQNEKLFF. CDR3 nucleotides: TGCGCCAGCAGCGTCGGGAGGGGGCAAAATGAAAAACTGTTTTTT.

This chain connects TRBV27 to TRBJ2-7; 14 bases are shared with TRBD2. The germline CDR1 and CDR2 sequences are MNHEY and SMNVEV (reference sequence). The ends lost 7 bases at V and 3 bases at J; junction bases unmatched: 11. The length of the CDR3 is 17 residues. This CDR3 is CASTPNGLAGGLYEQYF. CDR3 DNA: TGTGCCAGCACCCCCAATGGACTAGCGGGGGGCCTCTACGAGCAGTACTTC.

Worth noting for this clone: Other DNA sequences of this sample code for an identical CDR3. The chain combines TRBV6-6 with TRBJ1-1; no reliable D call. Trimming removed 2 bases at V and 2 bases at J, with 6 bases between. Germline V gene data show CDR1 as MNHNY and CDR2 as SVGAGI (reference sequence). The CDR3 consists of 13 residues. The CDR3 loop is CASSYEANTEAFF. CDR3 sequence (DNA): TGTGCCAGCAGTTACGAGGCTAACACTGAAGCTTTCTTT.

V usage is TRBV2 and J usage is TRBJ1-4; D might be TRBD1 (5 bases). V gave up 7 bases and J gave up 4 bases, with 16 bases separating them. CDR1 SNHLY and CDR2 FYNNEI come from the germline V gene. The CDR3 consists of 15 residues. CDR3 DNA: TGTGCCAGCATCGAAGGGACGGACCTTAATGAAAAACTGTTTTTT. Protein product: CASIEGTDLNEKLFF.

This chain connects TRBV6-1 to TRBJ2-7; D is perhaps TRBD2 (6 bases). From germline, CDR1 is MNHNS and CDR2 SASEGT. Trimming removed 3 bases from V and 2 bases from J, with 23 bases in between. CDR3 size: 18 residues. The CDR3 spells CASSEFQAVRERPYEQYF. For the CDR3, the DNA is TGTGCCAGCAGTGAGTTCCAAGCGGTACGGGAGAGACCCTACGAGCAGTACTTC.

This sequence joins TRBV4-3 and TRBJ2-7; 10 positions match TRBD2. The CDR3 has 16 amino acids. The V and J ends lost 3 bases and 0 bases, in that order; junction bases with no gene match: 5. In germline, CDR1 is LGHNA, CDR2 YSLEER. DNA for the CDR3: TGCGCCAGCAGCCACGGGACTAGCGTAAACTCCTACGAGCAGTACTTC. It specifies CASSHGTSVNSYEQYF.

The V call is TRBV6-1, the J call TRBJ2-3; D might be TRBD1 or TRBD2, each matching 7 bases. Germline loops: CDR1 MNHNS, CDR2 SASEGT. The CDR3 has 17 residues. Trimming took 3 bases from V and 4 from J, leaving 20 bases between them. DNA for the CDR3: TGTGCCAGCAGTGATTCCCCCACAGGGGAGGGGTCAGATACGCAGTATTTT. Its translation is CASSDSPTGEGSDTQYF.

The rearrangement joins TRBV19 to TRBJ1-5; tentatively, D is TRBD1 (5 bases). Trimming removed 5 bases at V and 7 bases at J, with 9 bases between. The CDR3 totals 12 residues. Germline lookup yields CDR1 LNHDA and CDR2 SQIVND (reference sequence). The CDR3 region has the DNA TGTGCCAGTAGTTCCAGGGCCCAGCCCCAGCATTTT. Encoded protein: CASSSRAQPQHF.

V gene TRBV4-2 combines with J gene TRBJ1-4; no clear D. Between the trimmed V and J ends, which lost 6 bases and 6 bases, there was a span of 17 bases. The CDR3 has 15 amino acids. The germline CDR1 and CDR2 sequences are LGHNA and YNFKEQ. CDR3: CASRPPLGLDEKLFF. Written as DNA, the CDR3 is TGTGCCAGCAGACCACCTCTAGGGCTAGATGAAAAACTGTTTTTT.

A single count supports this clone. The rearrangement uses TRBV6-6 and TRBJ2-7; TRBD1 is a possible D gene (5 bases). This CDR3 spans 13 amino acids. Germline V CDR1 and CDR2: MNHNY, SVGAGI (reference sequence). V was cut by 11 bases and J by 0 bases, with 14 bases left in between. Here the CDR3 reads CAYAAGYSYEQYF. The CDR3 region has the DNA TGTGCCTACGCGGCAGGGTACTCCTACGAGCAGTACTTC.

The CDR3 loop reads CASSEAGRLAGGYEQYF. The DNA for the CDR3 is TGTGCCAGCAGTGAAGCGGGAAGACTAGCGGGGGGATACGAGCAGTACTTC. This rearrangement joins TRBV2 to TRBJ2-7, with 13 bases matching TRBD2. Germline CDR1 reads SNHLY; CDR2 reads FYNNEI. With 0 bases clipped from V and 4 bases from J, the junction kept 6 bases outside the gene matches. This CDR3 has 17 amino acids.

The chain links TRBV7-9 to TRBJ2-1; the D is unclear. CDR1 SEHNR and CDR2 FQNEAQ come from the germline V gene (reference sequence). The CDR3 contains 17 residues. Trimming cost V 5 bases and J 0 bases, with 17 bases left between them. CDR3 sequence reads: CASSPYTGSPSYNEQFF. The CDR3 DNA reads as TGTGCCAGCAGCCCATACACGGGCTCACCCTCCTACAATGAGCAGTTCTTC.

The J gene is TRBJ1-2, the V gene TRBV5-4, with 7 bases aligning to TRBD1. V lost 2 bases and J lost 6; bases outside the gene matches: 4. From germline, CDR1 is SGHNT and CDR2 YYREEE (reference sequence). The CDR3 covers 13 residues. In DNA, the CDR3 is TGTGCCAGCAGCTTTGGGACAGTCGATGGCTACACCTTC. This translates into CASSFGTVDGYTF.

This clone appeared a few times. This same CDR3 is encoded by further DNA sequences in the sample. The rearrangement links TRBV4-1 to TRBJ2-7; the match to TRBD2 covers 8 bases. CDR1 is MGHRA, CDR2 YSYEKL, per germline. The CDR3 covers 14 residues. Trimming took 0 bases from V and 3 from J; bases not matched to a gene: 1. The CDR3 reads CASSQEGLGYEQYF. In nucleotides, the CDR3 is TGCGCCAGCAGCCAAGAGGGACTAGGCTACGAGCAGTACTTC.

This sequence joins TRBV4-3 and TRBJ2-7; D is unclear. The V end lost 0 bases, the J end lost 2 bases, and 2 bases lay between the germline ends. From germline, CDR1 is LGHNA and CDR2 YSLEER. The CDR3 is made up of 12 amino acids. CDR3 loop: CASSQDPYEQYF. In DNA, the CDR3 is TGCGCCAGCAGCCAAGATCCCTACGAGCAGTACTTC.